The 19 T cell receptor beta chains below come from one sample, sequenced in a study of T-cell memory formation after mild COVID-19. MiXCR, applied by TCRdb to the 5' RACE reads, yields one record per CDR3 protein. The sample has approximately 99,000 distinct CDR3 sequences, around 17% seen once. The sample taken for sequencing was PBMCs or a T cell subset sorted from them (not recorded which). The receptor source for this set is a man aged 18 to 35 who had mild COVID-19 (a few samples of this study predate the infection). Cell type and time point are not known.

The rearrangement links TRBV20-1 to TRBJ2-3, with D perhaps matching TRBD1 or TRBD2 (6 bases each). The germline V and J ends were trimmed by 1 base and 4 bases, with 12 bases remaining between them. Germline-derived CDR1 and CDR2 are DFQATT and SNEGSKA (reference sequence). CDR3 size: 14 residues. CDR3 loop: CSARAGAKADTQYF. The CDR3 nucleotides read TGCAGTGCTAGAGCGGGGGCGAAGGCAGATACGCAGTATTTT.

The chain recombines TRBV6-2 or TRBV6-3 with TRBJ1-5; possible D gene TRBD1, 6 bases. This CDR3 is built from 14 residues. CDR1 is MNHEY, CDR2 SVGEGT, per germline. V lost 6 bases to trimming and J lost 11 bases, with 20 bases between them. CDR3 DNA: TGTGCCAGCAGCACCTCCCCGCAGGGGAGCACCCAGCATTTT. It encodes CASSTSPQGSTQHF.

In this sample, this clonotype turned up a few times. The chain couples TRBV27 to TRBJ2-3; TRBD1 might be the D (5 bases). The CDR3 is made up of 15 amino acids. The ends were cut back, 2 bases at V and 6 bases at J, with 15 bases in the middle. Per germline, CDR1 MNHEY and CDR2 SMNVEV (reference sequence). CDR3 region: CASSLRGGYGDTQYF. The CDR3 coding sequence is TGTGCCAGCAGTTTAAGGGGTGGTTATGGGGATACGCAGTATTTT.

A few counts support this clonotype. The CDR3 loop is CASSLDRSGGTTDTQYF. The CDR3 DNA reads TGTGCCAGCAGCTTAGATCGTAGCGGGGGGACCACAGATACGCAGTATTTT. The chain employs TRBV11-2 and TRBJ2-3; 10 bases line up with TRBD2. CDR1 is SGHAT, CDR2 FQNNGV, per germline. The CDR3 is made up of 17 amino acids. Trimming at V came to 0 bases and at J to 2 bases, leaving 5 bases not matched to a gene.

This clonotype was seen more than once but under ten times. This sequence joins TRBV7-9 and TRBJ1-1; D ambiguous. Between the trimmed V and J ends, which lost 3 bases and 0 bases, there was a span of 11 bases. The germline CDR1 and CDR2 sequences are SEHNR and FQNEAQ (reference sequence). This CDR3 contains 15 residues. CDR3 residues: CASSFHDKLNTEAFF. CDR3 nucleotides: TGTGCCAGCAGCTTCCATGACAAGCTGAACACTGAAGCTTTCTTT.

This clonotype occurred a few times. The J gene is TRBJ2-3, the V gene TRBV5-1; D might be TRBD2 (5 bases). Germline V CDR1 and CDR2: SGHRS, YFSETQ. Trimming stripped 0 bases from V and 0 bases from J, with 8 bases between. This CDR3 spans 15 amino acids. This CDR3 is CASSLVGDSTDTQYF. DNA of the CDR3: TGCGCCAGCAGCTTGGTCGGGGATAGCACAGATACGCAGTATTTT. Full variable domain (remainder filled in from reference TRBV5-1 and TRBJ2-3): KAGVTQTPRYLIKTRGQQVTLSCSPISGHRSVSWYQQTPGQGLQFLFEYFSETQRNKGNFPGRFSGRQFSNSRSEMNVSTLELGDSALYLCASSLVGDSTDTQYFGPGTRLTVL.

J is TRBJ1-6 and V is TRBV11-2, with 9 bases matching TRBD1. The CDR3 runs to 17 residues. V was clipped by 4 bases and J by 7 bases; unmatched bases: 11. CDR1 is SGHAT, CDR2 FQNNGV, per germline. The CDR3 coding sequence is TGTGCCAGCAGCTCTATCCGCGGGACAGGGCCGAATTCACCCCTCCACTTT. Its protein product is CASSSIRGTGPNSPLHF.

V gene TRBV12-3 or TRBV12-4 combines with J gene TRBJ2-3; 7 bases are shared with TRBD1. The CDR3 consists of 15 residues. Trimming at V came to 2 bases and at J to 1 base, leaving 3 bases not matched to a gene. DNA for the CDR3: TGTGCCAGCAGTTTAAGGCAGGGGGGCACAGATACGCAGTATTTT. Translated, it gives CASSLRQGGTDTQYF.

This clonotype was counted between two and nine times. The V and J genes are TRBV4-1 and TRBJ2-4; 9 bases line up with TRBD2. This CDR3 comprises 17 residues. V shed 1 base, J shed 1 base, and the junction held 5 bases outside the gene matches. Germline lookup yields CDR1 MGHRA and CDR2 YSYEKL. The CDR3 sequence is CASSQGRLAGAKNIQYF. The CDR3 DNA reads as TGCGCCAGCAGCCAAGGTCGGCTAGCGGGGGCCAAAAACATTCAGTACTTC.

This clonotype was observed at least ten times. The chain has TRBV2 and TRBJ2-7, with D perhaps assigned TRBD1 or TRBD2 (5 bases each). CDR3 length: 14 amino acids. Germline loops: CDR1 SNHLY, CDR2 FYNNEI. V was pared by 8 bases and J by 4 bases, with 18 bases between. CDR3 sequence: CASQQDGEVYEQYF. As DNA, the CDR3 is TGTGCCAGCCAACAGGACGGGGAAGTATACGAGCAGTACTTC.

In its sample, this clonotype was seen a few times. The chain carries TRBV24-1 and TRBJ2-3; no reliable D call. Looked up from germline, CDR1 is KGHDR and CDR2 is SFDVKD. The V end lost 5 bases, the J end lost 0 bases, and 8 bases lay between the germline ends. This CDR3 has 14 amino acids. This CDR3 is CATSGSASTDTQYF. The CDR3 DNA follows: TGTGCCACCAGTGGGTCAGCTAGCACAGATACGCAGTATTTT.

V usage is TRBV5-1 and J usage is TRBJ2-1; D not certain. There are 11 residues in the CDR3. V lost 8 bases and J 7 bases, leaving 10 bases between the germline ends. Germline CDR1 reads SGHRS; CDR2 reads YFSETQ. As DNA, the CDR3 is TGCGCCAGTTCTGAGGCGAATGAGCAGTTCTTC. Its protein is CASSEANEQFF.

The chain couples TRBV18 to TRBJ1-2; 9 nucleotides align to TRBD1. V lost 6 bases to trimming and J lost 7 bases; unmatched junction nucleotides: 9. CDR1 and CDR2 (germline): KGHSH, LQKENI. The CDR3 has 14 amino acids. The CDR3 protein is CASSPGQGGVGYTF. The CDR3 nucleotides are TGTGCCAGCTCGCCGGGACAGGGCGGTGTTGGCTACACCTTC.

This clonotype was found a few times. The V and J genes are TRBV7-2 and TRBJ2-3; D is possibly TRBD1 or TRBD2 (5 bases each). The CDR3 loop spans 13 amino acids. Germline V gives CDR1 SGHTA, CDR2 FQGNSA. Trimming stripped 5 bases from V and 4 bases from J, with 10 bases between. The DNA of the CDR3 is TGTGCCAGCAGCCGCGTGGGGGCAGATACGCAGTATTTT. Protein sequence: CASSRVGADTQYF. The full variable domain, its missing parts supplied by reference TRBV7-2 and TRBJ2-3, is GAGVSQSPSNKVTEKGKDVELRCDPISGHTALYWYRQSLGQGLEFLIYFQGNSAPDKSGLPSDRFSAERTGGSVSTLTIQRTQQEDSAVYLCASSRVGADTQYFGPGTRLTVL.

The chain couples TRBV20-1 to TRBJ1-1; the D is unclear. Germline CDR1 is DFQATT and CDR2 is SNEGSKA (reference sequence). V was cut by 5 bases and J by 1 base, with 11 bases left in between. The CDR3 runs 13 residues. The CDR3 DNA sequence: TGCAGTGCTCGGAACCAGGCGAACACTGAAGCTTTCTTT. Translating gives CSARNQANTEAFF.

This clonotype has a handful of counts. The chain carries TRBV7-3 and TRBJ2-2; 13 bases map to TRBD2. The V segment lost 4 bases and the J segment 0 bases; nucleotides outside the gene matches: 5. The germline V gene encodes CDR1 SGHTA and CDR2 FQGTGA. The CDR3 contains 18 residues. CDR3 sequence: CASSSRLAGGANTGELFF. DNA for the CDR3: TGTGCCAGCAGCTCTCGACTAGCGGGGGGTGCGAACACCGGGGAGCTGTTTTTT. Supplemented by reference TRBV7-3 and TRBJ2-2, the full variable domain reads GAGVSQTPSNKVTEKGKYVELRCDPISGHTALYWYRQSLGQGPEFLIYFQGTGAADDSGLPNDRFFAVRPEGSVSTLKIQRTERGDSAVYLCASSSRLAGGANTGELFFGEGSRLTVL.

The V gene is TRBV5-1, the J gene TRBJ2-1; D is perhaps TRBD1 (6 bases). The length of the CDR3 is 16 residues. V was trimmed by 1 base and J by 1 base, leaving 12 bases between them. Germline CDR1 SGHRS, CDR2 YFSETQ. The CDR3 DNA reads as TGCGCCAGCAGCTTGAGGGGACATCCTTCCTACAATGAGCAGTTCTTC. It specifies CASSLRGHPSYNEQFF. Full variable domain (outside the CDR3, taken from reference TRBV5-1 and TRBJ2-1): KAGVTQTPRYLIKTRGQQVTLSCSPISGHRSVSWYQQTPGQGLQFLFEYFSETQRNKGNFPGRFSGRQFSNSRSEMNVSTLELGDSALYLCASSLRGHPSYNEQFFGPGTRLTVL.

This clonotype appeared a few times. This chain links TRBV5-1 with TRBJ2-2, with 8 nucleotides matching TRBD2. Germline assignment: CDR1 SGHRS and CDR2 YFSETQ. CDR3 length: 15 residues. J was trimmed by 5 bases and V by 2 bases; bases with no gene match: 5. For the CDR3, the DNA is TGCGCCAGCAGCTTCACTAGCGGCCGAACCGGGGAGCTGTTTTTT. It is translated as CASSFTSGRTGELFF.

There are a few counts of this clonotype. This chain connects TRBV12-3 or TRBV12-4 to TRBJ2-1, with 9 bases matching TRBD2. Losses at the gene ends were 5 bases for V and 10 bases for J; bases not matched to a gene: 9. The CDR3 runs 14 residues. CDR3 bases: TGTGCCAGCAGTCGTAGCGGGGGCGAAATAGAGCAGTTCTTC. Residues: CASSRSGGEIEQFF.